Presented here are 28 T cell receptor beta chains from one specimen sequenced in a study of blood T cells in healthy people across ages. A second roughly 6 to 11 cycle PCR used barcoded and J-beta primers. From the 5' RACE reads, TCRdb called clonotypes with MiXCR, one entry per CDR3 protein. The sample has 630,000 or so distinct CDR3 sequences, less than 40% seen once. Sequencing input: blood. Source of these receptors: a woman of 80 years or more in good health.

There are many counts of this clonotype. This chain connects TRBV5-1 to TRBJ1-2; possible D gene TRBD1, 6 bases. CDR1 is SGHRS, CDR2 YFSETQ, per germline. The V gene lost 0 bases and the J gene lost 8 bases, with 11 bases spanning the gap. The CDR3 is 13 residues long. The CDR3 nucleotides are TGCGCCAGCAGCTTGGTGGCAGGGGAAGGCTACACCTTC. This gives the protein CASSLVAGEGYTF.

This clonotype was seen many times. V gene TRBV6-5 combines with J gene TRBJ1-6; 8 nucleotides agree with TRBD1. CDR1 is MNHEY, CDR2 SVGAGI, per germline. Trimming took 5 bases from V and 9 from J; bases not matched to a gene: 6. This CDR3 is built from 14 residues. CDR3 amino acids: CASSRQGTSSPLHF. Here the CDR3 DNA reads TGTGCCAGCAGTCGACAGGGGACGAGTTCACCCCTCCACTTT.

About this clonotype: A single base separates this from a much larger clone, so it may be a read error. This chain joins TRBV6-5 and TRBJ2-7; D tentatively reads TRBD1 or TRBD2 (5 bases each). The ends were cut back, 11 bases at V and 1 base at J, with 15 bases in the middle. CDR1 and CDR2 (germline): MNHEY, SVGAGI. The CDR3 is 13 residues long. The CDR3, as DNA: TGTGCCGCCCAACCGGGGCTTTCCTACGAGCAGTACTTC. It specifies CAAQPGLSYEQYF.

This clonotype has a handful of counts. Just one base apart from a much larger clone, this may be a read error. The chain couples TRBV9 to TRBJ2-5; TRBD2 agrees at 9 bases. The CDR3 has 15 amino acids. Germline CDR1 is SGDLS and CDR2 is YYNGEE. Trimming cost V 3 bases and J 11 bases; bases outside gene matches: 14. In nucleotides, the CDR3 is TGTGCCAGCAGCGATAGCGGGGGTATTCGCAATGAGCAGTACTTC. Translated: CASSDSGGIRNEQYF.

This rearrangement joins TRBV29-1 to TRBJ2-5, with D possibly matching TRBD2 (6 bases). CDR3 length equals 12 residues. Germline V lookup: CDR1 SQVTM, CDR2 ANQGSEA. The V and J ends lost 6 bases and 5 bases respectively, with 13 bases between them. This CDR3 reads CSVLLAGETQYF. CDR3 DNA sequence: TGCAGCGTGCTACTAGCCGGGGAGACCCAGTACTTC.

The CDR3 is CASLGQFGNTEAFF. As DNA, the CDR3 is TGTGCCAGTTTGGGACAATTTGGGAACACTGAAGCTTTCTTT. The J gene is TRBJ1-1, the V gene TRBV2; D might be TRBD1 (6 bases). Trimming pared 9 bases from V and 1 base from J, leaving 15 bases between. Looked up from germline, CDR1 is SNHLY and CDR2 is FYNNEI. The CDR3 has 14 residues. Using reference TRBV2 and TRBJ1-1 for the parts outside the CDR3, the full variable domain is EPEVTQTPSHQVTQMGQEVILRCVPISNHLYFYWYRQILGQKVEFLVSFYNNEISEKSEIFDDQFSVERPDGSNFTLKIRSTKLEDSAMYFCASLGQFGNTEAFFGQGTRLTVV.

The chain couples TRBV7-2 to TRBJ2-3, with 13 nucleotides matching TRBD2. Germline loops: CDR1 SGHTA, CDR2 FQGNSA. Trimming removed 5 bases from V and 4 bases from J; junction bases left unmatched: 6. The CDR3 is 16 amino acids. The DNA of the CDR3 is TGTGCCAGCAGCACGTGGACTAGCGGGAGCTCAGATACGCAGTATTTT. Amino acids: CASSTWTSGSSDTQYF.

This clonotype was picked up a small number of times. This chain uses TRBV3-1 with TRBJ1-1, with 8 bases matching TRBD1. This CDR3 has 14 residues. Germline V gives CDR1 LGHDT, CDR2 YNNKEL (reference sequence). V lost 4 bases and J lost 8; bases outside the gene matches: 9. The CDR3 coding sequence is TGTGCCAGCAGCCTTTCCTCAGGGGGCTGGGAAGCTTTCTTT. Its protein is CASSLSSGGWEAFF.

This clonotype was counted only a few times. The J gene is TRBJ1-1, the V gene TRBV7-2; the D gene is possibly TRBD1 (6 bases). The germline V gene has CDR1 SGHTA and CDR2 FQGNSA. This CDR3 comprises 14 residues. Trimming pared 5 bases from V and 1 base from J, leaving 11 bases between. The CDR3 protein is CASSERGGNTEAFF. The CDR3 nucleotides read TGTGCCAGCAGCGAAAGGGGGGGGAACACTGAAGCTTTCTTT.

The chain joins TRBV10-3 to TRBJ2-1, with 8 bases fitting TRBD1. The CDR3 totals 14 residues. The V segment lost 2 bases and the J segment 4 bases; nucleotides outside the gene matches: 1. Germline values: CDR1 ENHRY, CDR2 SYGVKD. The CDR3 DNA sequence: TGTGCCATCAGTGAGGACAGGGGATACAATGAGCAGTTCTTC. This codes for CAISEDRGYNEQFF.

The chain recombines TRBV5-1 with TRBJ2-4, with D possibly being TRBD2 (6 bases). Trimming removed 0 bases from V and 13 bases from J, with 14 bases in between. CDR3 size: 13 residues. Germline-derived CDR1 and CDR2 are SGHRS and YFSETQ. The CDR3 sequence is CASSLDVSGEQYF. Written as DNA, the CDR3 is TGCGCCAGCAGCTTGGATGTCTCGGGGGAGCAGTACTTC.

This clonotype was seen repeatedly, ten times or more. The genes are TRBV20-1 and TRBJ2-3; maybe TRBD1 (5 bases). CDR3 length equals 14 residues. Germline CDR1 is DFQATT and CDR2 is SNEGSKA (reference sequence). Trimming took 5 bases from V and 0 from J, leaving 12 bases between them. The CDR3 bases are TGCAGTGCTTCTCGGACACTTAGCACAGATACGCAGTATTTT. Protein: CSASRTLSTDTQYF.

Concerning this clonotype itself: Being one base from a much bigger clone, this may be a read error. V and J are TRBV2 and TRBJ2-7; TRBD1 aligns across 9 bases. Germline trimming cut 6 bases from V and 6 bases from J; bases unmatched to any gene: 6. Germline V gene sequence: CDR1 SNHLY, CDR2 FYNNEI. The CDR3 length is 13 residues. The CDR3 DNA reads TGTGCCAGCAGGGACAGGGGTCGTAGCGAGCAGTACTTC. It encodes CASRDRGRSEQYF.

The CDR3 coding sequence is TGTGCCTGGTCCCCAGGGGGCCCAGGGGAGACCCAGTACTTC. It is translated as CAWSPGGPGETQYF. V gene TRBV30 combines with J gene TRBJ2-5, with 8 nucleotides matching TRBD1. CDR1 is GTSNPN, CDR2 SVGIG, per germline (reference sequence). Losses at the gene ends were 5 bases for V and 5 bases for J; bases not matched to a gene: 10. The CDR3 contains 14 residues.

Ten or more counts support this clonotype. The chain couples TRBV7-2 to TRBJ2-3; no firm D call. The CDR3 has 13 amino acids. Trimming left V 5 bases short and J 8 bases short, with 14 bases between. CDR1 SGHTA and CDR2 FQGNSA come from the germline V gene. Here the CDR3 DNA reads TGTGCCAGCAGCCCAGACGGCCCAGGTACGCAGTATTTT. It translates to CASSPDGPGTQYF.

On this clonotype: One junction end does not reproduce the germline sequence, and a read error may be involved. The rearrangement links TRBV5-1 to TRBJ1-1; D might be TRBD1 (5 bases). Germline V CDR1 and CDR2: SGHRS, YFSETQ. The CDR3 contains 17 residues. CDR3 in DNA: TGCGCCAGCAGCTTGGACCCCCAGGGAGGGACCAACACTGAAGCTTACTTC. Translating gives CASSLDPQGGTNTEAYF.

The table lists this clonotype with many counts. The CDR3 nucleotides are TGTGCCAGCAGGACAGGGTACGACAATGAGCAGTTCTTC. It encodes CASRTGYDNEQFF. The chain recombines TRBV27 with TRBJ2-1, with 7 positions matching TRBD1. The CDR3 loop spans 13 amino acids. With V trimmed by 6 bases and J by 5 bases, 4 bases remained unmatched. Germline V CDR1 and CDR2: MNHEY, SMNVEV (reference sequence).

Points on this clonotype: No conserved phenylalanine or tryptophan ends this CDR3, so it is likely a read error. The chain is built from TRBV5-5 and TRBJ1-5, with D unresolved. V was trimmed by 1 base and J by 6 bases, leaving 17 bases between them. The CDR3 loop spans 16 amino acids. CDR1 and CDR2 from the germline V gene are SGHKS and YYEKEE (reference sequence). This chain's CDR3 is CASSLKDGLGIQPQHV. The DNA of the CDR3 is TGTGCCAGCAGCTTGAAAGATGGACTGGGTATTCAGCCCCAGCATGTT.

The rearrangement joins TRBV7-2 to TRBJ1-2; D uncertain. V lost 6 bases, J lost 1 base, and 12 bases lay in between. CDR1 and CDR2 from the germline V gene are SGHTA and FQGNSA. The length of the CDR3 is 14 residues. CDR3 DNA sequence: TGTGCCAGCAGATCAGCTTGGCATAACTATGGCTACACCTTC. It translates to CASRSAWHNYGYTF. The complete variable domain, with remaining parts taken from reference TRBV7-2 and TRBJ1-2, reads GAGVSQSPSNKVTEKGKDVELRCDPISGHTALYWYRQSLGQGLEFLIYFQGNSAPDKSGLPSDRFSAERTGGSVSTLTIQRTQQEDSAVYLCASRSAWHNYGYTFGSGTRLTVV.

CDR3 region: CSARADRGIYEQYF. DNA for the CDR3: TGCAGTGCTAGAGCGGACAGGGGGATCTACGAGCAGTACTTC. The chain is built from TRBV20-1 and TRBJ2-7; 10 nucleotides align to TRBD1. Germline trimming cut 1 base from V and 3 bases from J; bases unmatched to any gene: 3. The CDR3 is 14 amino acids. Germline V lookup: CDR1 DFQATT, CDR2 SNEGSKA (reference sequence).

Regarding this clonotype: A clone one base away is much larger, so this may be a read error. The CDR3 loop reads CASSQFNQGEDGNGYTF. The CDR3 DNA is TGCGCCAGCAGCCAATTTAATCAGGGTGAAGATGGAAACGGCTACACCTTC. V gene TRBV4-3 combines with J gene TRBJ1-2; TRBD1 is a possible D gene (5 bases). The CDR3 loop spans 17 amino acids. CDR1 and CDR2 from the germline V gene are LGHNA and YSLEER. V gave up 2 bases and J gave up 8 bases, with 24 bases separating them.

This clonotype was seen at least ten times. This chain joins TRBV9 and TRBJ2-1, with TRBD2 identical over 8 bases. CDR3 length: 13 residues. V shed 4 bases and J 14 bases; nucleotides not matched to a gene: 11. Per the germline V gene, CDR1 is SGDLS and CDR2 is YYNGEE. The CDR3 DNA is TGTGCCAGCAGCCCCGGGAGGGCGGGGAGCAAGTTCTTC. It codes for CASSPGRAGSKFF.

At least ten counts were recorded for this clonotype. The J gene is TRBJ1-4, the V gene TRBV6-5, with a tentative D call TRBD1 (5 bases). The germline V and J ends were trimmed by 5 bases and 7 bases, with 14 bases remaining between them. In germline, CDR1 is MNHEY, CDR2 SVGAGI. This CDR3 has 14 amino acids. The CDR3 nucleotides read TGTGCCAGCAGTGGGCGAGGGGAGGGTGAAAAACTGTTTTTT. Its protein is CASSGRGEGEKLFF.

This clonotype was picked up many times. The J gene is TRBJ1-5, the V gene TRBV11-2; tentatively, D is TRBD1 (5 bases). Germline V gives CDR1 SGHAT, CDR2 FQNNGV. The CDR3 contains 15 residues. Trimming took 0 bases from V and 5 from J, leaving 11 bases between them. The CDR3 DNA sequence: TGTGCCAGCAGCTTAGATTACGGGGGACATCAGCCCCAGCATTTT. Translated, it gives CASSLDYGGHQPQHF.

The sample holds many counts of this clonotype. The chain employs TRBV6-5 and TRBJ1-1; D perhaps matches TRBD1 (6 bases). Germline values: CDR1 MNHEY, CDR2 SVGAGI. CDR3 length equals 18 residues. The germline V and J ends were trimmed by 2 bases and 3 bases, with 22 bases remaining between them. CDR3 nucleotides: TGTGCCAGCAGTTACATCGGACAGATGCGGATTCGGGACACTGAAGCTTTCTTT. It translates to CASSYIGQMRIRDTEAFF.

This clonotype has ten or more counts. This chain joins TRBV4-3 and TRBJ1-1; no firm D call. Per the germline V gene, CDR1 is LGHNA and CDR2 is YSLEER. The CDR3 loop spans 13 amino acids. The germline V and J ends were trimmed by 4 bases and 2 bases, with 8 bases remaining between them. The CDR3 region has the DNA TGCGCCAGCAGCCGTGCGGTCAACACTGAAGCTTTCTTT. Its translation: CASSRAVNTEAFF.

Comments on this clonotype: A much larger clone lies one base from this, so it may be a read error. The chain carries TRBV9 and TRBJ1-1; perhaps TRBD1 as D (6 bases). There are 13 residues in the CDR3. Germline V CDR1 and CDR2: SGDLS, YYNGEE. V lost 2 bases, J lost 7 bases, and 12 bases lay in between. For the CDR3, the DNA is TGTGCCAGCAGCGTCCAGGGAGGGGGTGAAGCTTTCTTT. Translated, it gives CASSVQGGGEAFF.

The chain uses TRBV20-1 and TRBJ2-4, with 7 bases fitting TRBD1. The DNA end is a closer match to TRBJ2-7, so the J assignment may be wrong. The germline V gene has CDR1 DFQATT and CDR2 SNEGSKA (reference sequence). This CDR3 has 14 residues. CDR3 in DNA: TGCAGTGCTAGAACTCCGACAGGGCCCTACGAGCAGTACTTC. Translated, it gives CSARTPTGPYEQYF.